A selection of T cell receptor beta chains follows, all from one sample in a study of regulatory T cells in long-lasting Graves disease. TCRdb independently ran MiXCR on the multiplex PCR reads; one entry per CDR3 protein. The sample includes around 470,000 distinct CDR3 sequences, around 15% of them seen just once. This same sample was also part of a study on T cells in Graves' hyperthyroidism and ophthalmopathy.

Sequences were derived from peripheral blood mononuclear cells (PBMCs), sampled at new diagnosis, from a patient treated with antithyroid drugs. These receptors were collected from a woman in her forties or fifties with Graves disease. Each CDR3 is given with its conserved first and last residue.

v_call: TRBV6-1
j_call: TRBJ2-1
cdr3_aa: CASSEEGGYMYEQFF

v_call: TRBV7-8
j_call: TRBJ1-3
cdr3_aa: CATRTGGNTIYF

v_call: TRBV30
j_call: TRBJ2-1
cdr3_aa: CARSAYNEQFF

v_call: TRBV6-5
j_call: TRBJ2-1
cdr3_aa: CASSYGGAGYNEQFF

v_call: TRBV12-3/TRBV12-4
j_call: TRBJ1-1
cdr3_aa: CASSSRQGLNTEAFF

v_call: TRBV27
j_call: TRBJ2-1
cdr3_aa: CASRSFADEQFF

v_call: TRBV4-1
j_call: TRBJ2-5
cdr3_aa: CASSQAGEGLETQYF

v_call: TRBV5-1
j_call: TRBJ2-1
cdr3_aa: CASYDKTSGRRNEQFF

v_call: TRBV20-1
j_call: TRBJ2-3
cdr3_aa: CSAHTPGGGAQDTQYF

v_call: TRBV5-1
j_call: TRBJ1-5
cdr3_aa: CASSPDRGDQPQHF

v_call: TRBV20-1
j_call: TRBJ2-3
cdr3_aa: CSAPEAGSGTDTQYF

v_call: TRBV24-1
j_call: TRBJ2-3
cdr3_aa: CATSDLPGQGAGTQYF

v_call: TRBV9
j_call: TRBJ2-1
cdr3_aa: CASSVSLAGDIGYNEQFF

v_call: TRBV18
j_call: TRBJ2-3
cdr3_aa: CASSPFDPTVGTDTQYF